This entry concerns a single T cell receptor (beta chain). Its recognized antigen is unknown. No much larger clone exists at a distance of one base, and base qualities are not known. This entry belongs to a study of siplizumab effects on memory and regulatory T cells (dated by TCRdb to the late 2010s). With regard to the full study: The study looked at the effect of siplizumab, an anti-CD2 antibody, on alloreactive T-cell subsets in allogeneic mixed lymphocyte reactions made from human PBMCs.

Overall study outcomes, separate from this receptor: A naive or memory phenotype could not be assigned to roughly 80-97% of proliferating CD4+ or CD8+ clones. Whether proliferating Tregs from siplizumab cultures were suppressive was not functionally confirmed. The cumulative frequency of alloreactive sequences that could be traced back to unstimulated CD4+ memory T cells was significantly reduced by siplizumab. Unstimulated naive T cells appeared to be more diverse than memory T cells, and naive cells seemed to make a substantial contribution to the alloresponse. Because sequences below about 10^-5 frequency were poorly captured, only a minor fraction of alloreactive clones could be mapped to unstimulated subsets. In reactions with siplizumab, an average of approximately 70% of mappable alloreactive CD4+ clones were Treg-derived, compared with 25% to 30% in control reactions.

Sorted unstimulated T cells, along with proliferating T cells recovered from mixed lymphocyte reactions, underwent TCRbeta CDR3 sequencing. Fresh whole blood from approximately 11 HLA-typed healthy donors served as the source for isolating PBMCs. To map where alloreactive clones came from, CD4+ non-regulatory T cells in the unstimulated state were FACS-sorted. The V and J ends are trimmed by 4 bases and 1 base, leaving 7 bases between them. Via the germline V gene, CDR1 is MNHEY and CDR2 SVGAGI. The CDR3 numbers 13 residues from cysteine through phenylalanine. Only the CDR3 DNA stays, 39 bases, in frame from base 1. Library prep was done by the immunoSEQ multiplex PCR assay. Approximately 100,000 TCR templates per sample were assayed on the deep sequencing platform. Genomic DNA extracted from sorted T cells was used for TCRbeta CDR3 sequencing. As for the original processing: The R programming language was used for the clonal analysis of the TCRbeta CDR3 data. Alloreactive CD4+ and CD8+ clones were identified by comparing unstimulated samples to CFSE-low samples taken after the reaction. By matching sequences to the repertoires of sorted unstimulated Treg and non-Treg cells, each alloreactive CD4+ clone was assigned a regulatory or non-regulatory origin. TCRdb stores this immuneACCESS table with in-frame sequences only. Part of the clones is absent; in the studies checked, under half of the shortfall reflects unresolved V genes, and no reason is known for the rest. V and J calls and clone size are as listed in that table; D and trimming were resolved from the DNA. In this sample the table shows tens of thousands of clones, about 94% of which occur a single time. Over 0.25% of the sample comes from the top ten.

Here the chain combines TRBV6-5 and TRBJ1-1, with the D gene too uncertain to name. This receptor was identified in a human donor in good health. The material sequenced was non-Treg CD4+ T cells sorted from blood. Taken with the paper, the label for cell subset or site translates to: FACS-sorted unstimulated CD4+ non-regulatory T cells. CDR3 protein: CASSFGENTEAFF. Read as DNA, the sequence is TGTGCCAGCAGTTTTGGTGAGAACACTGAAGCTTTCTTT.